A selection of T cell receptor beta chains follows, all from one sample in a study of human T cells and chemical hapten exposure. MiXCR, run by TCRdb on the RACE reads, gives a single entry per CDR3 protein. This table has approximately 77,000 distinct CDR3 sequences, roughly 7.6% appearing once. The sequenced sample was whole blood, obtained in connection with sensitization to the hapten diphenylcyclopropenone (DPC). The receptors stem from a woman aged 25 to 45 with alopecia areata. Some clones in this sample may be carry-over from other donors' samples. CDR3s leave out the opening cysteine and the closing phenylalanine or tryptophan.

j_call v_call cdr3_length cdr3_aa
TRBJ2-7 TRBV7-9 12 ASSFGTGSAEQY
TRBJ2-3 TRBV3-1 10 ASSQNTDTQY
TRBJ2-1 TRBV12-3/TRBV12-4 13 ASSRSRDHSSEQF
TRBJ2-3 TRBV5-1 12 ASSLTGETDTQY
TRBJ2-2 TRBV30 13 AWSGGQGVTGELF
TRBJ1-1 TRBV30 11 AWSVTENTEAF
TRBJ1-2 TRBV6-1 13 ASSGRGPQNYGYT
TRBJ2-3 TRBV29-1 11 SVEASGTDTQY
TRBJ1-2 TRBV25-1 11 ASSGQSGYGYT
TRBJ2-3 TRBV3-1 14 ASSRLATGSTDTQY
TRBJ2-5 TRBV29-1 12 SVAGGTLGETQY
TRBJ2-1 TRBV10-3 11 AIMGLAGGEQF
TRBJ2-3 TRBV5-6 11 ASRRRSTDTQY
TRBJ1-6 TRBV4-2 15 ASSQESEGTGHSPLH
TRBJ2-6 TRBV5-1 15 ASSLAGGSSGANVLT
TRBJ2-1 TRBV4-1 12 ASSQGREGRPEF
TRBJ1-1 TRBV7-2 16 ASSLDSLHTGTNTEAF
TRBJ1-1 TRBV20-1 12 SATQGSGYTEAF
TRBJ2-7 TRBV9 15 ASSVGAGASPYYEQY
TRBJ1-5 TRBV18 13 ASSPGTGGNQPQH
TRBJ1-1 TRBV24-1 9 ATSDGAEAF
TRBJ1-2 TRBV7-2 13 ASSLPTVPNYGYT
TRBJ1-6 TRBV7-9 13 ASSFGTGYNSPLH
TRBJ2-1 TRBV6-4 14 ASSDSRASSYNEQF
TRBJ1-1 TRBV19 12 ASTDLSLNTEAF
TRBJ1-5 TRBV12-2 14 ASRVILGYSNQPQH
TRBJ2-7 TRBV29-1 13 SVRPRAVGSYEQY
TRBJ2-2 TRBV20-1 12 SARRTGSPGELF
TRBJ1-1 TRBV6-5 13 ASSYGGQINTEAF
TRBJ2-5 TRBV30 10 AWSGSRETQY
TRBJ2-1 TRBV6-5 11 ASKRGPYNEQF
TRBJ1-1 TRBV2 10 ASTNRGTEAF
TRBJ2-6 TRBV7-3 15 ASSKTGLPSGANVLT
TRBJ1-6 TRBV7-2 14 ASSLAGGSLIGDLH
TRBJ1-2 TRBV13 11 ASSSPSDGSYT
TRBJ2-6 TRBV6-5 15 ASSYTRAGAGANVLT
TRBJ1-4 TRBV7-8 14 ASSLGTPSTNEKLF
TRBJ1-1 TRBV11-2 11 ASSQDQNTEAF
TRBJ1-5 TRBV11-2 10 ASSDQDQPQH
TRBJ1-3 TRBV29-1 9 SVVSGNTIY
TRBJ1-2 TRBV21-1 20 ASSKVGKGQDREKRANYGYT
TRBJ2-3 TRBV5-1 13 ASSQRQGKGDTQY
TRBJ2-1 TRBV20-1 11 SARGTGCGEQF